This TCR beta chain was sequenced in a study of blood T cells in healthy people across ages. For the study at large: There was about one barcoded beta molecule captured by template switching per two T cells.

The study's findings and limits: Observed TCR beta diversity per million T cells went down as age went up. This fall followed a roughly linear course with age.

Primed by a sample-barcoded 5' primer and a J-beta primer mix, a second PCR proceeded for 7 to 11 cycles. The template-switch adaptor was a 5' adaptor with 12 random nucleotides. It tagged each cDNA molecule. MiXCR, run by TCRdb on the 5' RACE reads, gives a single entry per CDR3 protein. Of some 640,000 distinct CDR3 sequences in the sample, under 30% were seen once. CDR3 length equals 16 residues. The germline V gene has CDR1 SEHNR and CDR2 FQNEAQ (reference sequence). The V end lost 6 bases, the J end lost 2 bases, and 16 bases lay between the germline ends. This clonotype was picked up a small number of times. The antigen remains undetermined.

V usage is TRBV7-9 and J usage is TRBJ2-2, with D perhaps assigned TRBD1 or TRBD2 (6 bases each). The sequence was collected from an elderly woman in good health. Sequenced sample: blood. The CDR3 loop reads CASRAPGARNTGELFF. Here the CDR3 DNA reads TGTGCCAGCAGAGCCCCGGGGGCGCGTAACACCGGGGAGCTGTTTTTT.